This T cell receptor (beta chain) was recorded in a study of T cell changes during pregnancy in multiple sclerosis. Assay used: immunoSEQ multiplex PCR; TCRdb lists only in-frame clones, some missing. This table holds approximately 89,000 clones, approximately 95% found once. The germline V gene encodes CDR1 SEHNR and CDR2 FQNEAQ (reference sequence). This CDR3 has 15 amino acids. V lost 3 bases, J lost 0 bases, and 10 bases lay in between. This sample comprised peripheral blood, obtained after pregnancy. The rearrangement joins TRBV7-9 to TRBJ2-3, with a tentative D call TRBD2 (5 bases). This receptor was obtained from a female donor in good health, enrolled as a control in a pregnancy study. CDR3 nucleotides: TGTGCCAGCAGCTTTCTGAGGAGGAGCACAGATACGCAGTATTTT. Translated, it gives CASSFLRRSTDTQYF. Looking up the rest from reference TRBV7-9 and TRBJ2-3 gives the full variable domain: DTGVSQNPRHKITKRGQNVTFRCDPISEHNRLYWYRQTLGQGPEFLTYFQNEAQLEKSRLLSDRFSAERPKGSFSTLEIQRTEQGDSAMYLCASSFLRRSTDTQYFGPGTRLTVL.